This is a list of T cell receptor beta chains from one sample in a study of cytomegalovirus exposure and HLA in healthy donors. Clones were read by immunoSEQ multiplex PCR, and TCRdb kept only the in-frame ones, dropping some. This repertoire shows 150,000 to 250,000 clones, roughly 84% found once; its top ten account for 13%. Material: PBMCs. Source of these receptors: a woman aged 30 to 39 in good health and CMV-seropositive. Each CDR3 is given with its conserved first and last residue. The D gene is left open where the match is weak. Expanded clones are given a class, and other clones once, few, many or no size at all.

TRBJ1-1	TRBV6-6	-	-	CASSYERENTEAFF	TGTGCCAGCAGTTACGAGCGGGAGAACACTGAAGCTTTCTTT
TRBJ1-2	TRBV7-9	TRBD1	-	CASSFTQGAGGYTF	TGTGCCAGCAGCTTTACTCAGGGGGCGGGCGGCTACACCTTC
TRBJ2-5	TRBV6-1	-	-	CASRTGETQYF	TGTGCCAGCCGTACAGGGGAGACCCAGTACTTC
TRBJ2-1	TRBV6-5	-	-	CASTKRTHGYNEQFF	TGTGCCAGCACTAAACGGACTCACGGTTACAATGAGCAGTTCTTC
TRBJ1-5	TRBV2	TRBD1	-	CASSGALDRVSQPQHF	TGTGCCAGCAGTGGAGCTCTGGACAGGGTGTCCCAGCCCCAGCATTTT
TRBJ2-1	TRBV14	-	-	CASSPTFGDLGSEQFF	TGTGCCAGCAGCCCAACTTTTGGGGACTTGGGCTCTGAGCAGTTCTTC
TRBJ2-1	TRBV5-1	-	-	CASSLAMPGVNEQFF	TGCGCCAGCAGCTTGGCCATGCCGGGGGTGAATGAGCAGTTCTTC
TRBJ1-1	TRBV6-5	-	-	CASSYSRGGKNTEAFF	TGTGCCAGCAGTTACTCCAGGGGCGGCAAGAACACTGAAGCTTTCTTT
TRBJ1-1	TRBV5-1	TRBD1	-	CASSTGAGGFYTEAFF	TGCGCCAGCTCGACGGGGGCAGGGGGTTTTTACACTGAAGCTTTCTTT
TRBJ2-7	TRBV2	TRBD1	once	CASKGQGTYEQYF	TGTGCCAGCAAGGGACAGGGGACCTACGAGCAGTACTTC
TRBJ2-1	TRBV7-8	-	few	CASSLEGQDNEQFF	TGTGCCAGCAGCTTAGAAGGCCAGGACAATGAGCAGTTCTTC
TRBJ1-1	TRBV18	TRBD1	-	CASSPRTGGGSTEAFF	TGTGCCAGCTCACCGAGGACAGGGGGCGGGTCCACTGAAGCTTTCTTT
TRBJ2-7	TRBV7-9	TRBD2	-	CASRASGRGEQYF	TGTGCCAGCAGAGCTAGCGGGAGAGGCGAGCAGTACTTC
TRBJ2-1	TRBV25-1	TRBD2	-	CATSSGNGNEQFF	TGTGCCACCTCGAGCGGGAACGGCAATGAGCAGTTCTTC
TRBJ1-1	TRBV6-1	TRBD1	-	CASMAGQGNTEAFF	TGTGCCAGCATGGCGGGACAGGGGAACACTGAAGCTTTCTTT
TRBJ1-1	TRBV5-1	TRBD1	-	CASSESTGDTEAFF	TGCGCCAGCAGCGAATCAACAGGGGACACTGAAGCTTTCTTT
TRBJ2-5	TRBV2	-	-	CASSEFNSQETQYF	TGTGCCAGCAGTGAATTTAACAGTCAAGAGACCCAGTACTTC
TRBJ2-5	TRBV2	TRBD1	-	CAGSRETGEETQYF	TGTGCCGGCTCAAGGGAGACAGGGGAAGAGACCCAGTACTTC
TRBJ1-5	TRBV29-1	-	few	CSVGQFNQPQHF	TGCAGCGTTGGACAGTTTAATCAGCCCCAGCATTTT
TRBJ1-2	TRBV2	-	-	CASSDSRAYGYTF	TGTGCCAGCAGTGATTCCAGGGCCTATGGCTACACCTTC
TRBJ2-7	TRBV25-1	-	few	CASSSQGYYEQYF	TGTGCCAGCAGTTCCCAGGGGTACTACGAGCAGTACTTC
TRBJ1-1	TRBV20-1	-	-	CSAQENTEAFF	TGCAGTGCTCAGGAGAACACTGAAGCTTTCTTT
TRBJ2-7	TRBV29-1	-	-	CSVGGGDSYEQYF	TGCAGCGTTGGAGGGGGGGACTCCTACGAGCAGTACTTC
TRBJ1-3	TRBV5-4	-	-	CASSLDEGRDGNTIYF	TGTGCCAGCAGCTTGGACGAGGGCAGAGATGGAAACACCATATATTTT
TRBJ2-5	TRBV5-1	-	-	CASTQGGGETQYF	TGCGCCAGCACACAGGGAGGGGGAGAGACCCAGTACTTC
TRBJ1-1	TRBV2	-	-	CASSEGQPNTEAFF	TGTGCCAGCAGCGAAGGACAGCCAAACACTGAAGCTTTCTTT
TRBJ2-1	TRBV6-1	-	-	CASSEYSSSTYNEQFF	TGTGCCAGCAGTGAATACAGTTCTAGCACCTACAATGAGCAGTTCTTC
TRBJ1-2	TRBV6-1	-	once	CASSPTDLYGYTF	TGTGCCAGCAGTCCTACAGATCTCTATGGCTACACCTTC
TRBJ2-7	TRBV15	-	few	CATSLRTDYEQYF	TGTGCCACCAGCCTTCGGACAGACTACGAGCAGTACTTC
TRBJ2-1	TRBV27	-	-	CASSYDSGHNEQFF	TGTGCCAGCAGTTATGATAGCGGCCACAATGAGCAGTTCTTC
TRBJ2-5	TRBV7-9	-	once	CASSSYLARETQYF	TGTGCCAGCAGCTCTTATCTAGCGCGGGAGACCCAGTACTTC
TRBJ1-2	TRBV7-3	-	-	CASSSGQAGGYTF	TGTGCCAGCAGCTCAGGACAAGCGGGAGGCTACACCTTC
TRBJ1-5	TRBV6-6	-	once	CASSPHQGSSNQPQHF	TGTGCCAGCAGTCCCCATCAGGGGTCGAGCAATCAGCCCCAGCATTTT
TRBJ1-2	TRBV6-5	TRBD1	-	CASNNGQGRAGYTF	TGTGCCAGCAACAACGGACAGGGGAGGGCTGGCTACACCTTC
TRBJ2-5	TRBV7-3	-	-	CASSLNGRETQYF	TGTGCCAGCAGCTTAAATGGGCGTGAGACCCAGTACTTC
TRBJ2-5	TRBV2	-	-	CASSGGGGETQYF	TGTGCCAGCAGTGGGGGAGGGGGGGAGACCCAGTACTTC
TRBJ1-2	TRBV5-4	TRBD1	-	CASSPDRDRHGYTF	TGTGCCAGCAGCCCTGACAGGGATCGGCATGGCTACACCTTC
TRBJ2-2	TRBV28	TRBD1	-	CASITTGQVGVGELFF	TGTGCCAGCATCACCACCGGACAGGTTGGGGTCGGGGAGCTGTTTTTT
TRBJ2-7	TRBV27	TRBD1	-	CASSLYGTEYEQYF	TGTGCCAGCAGCCTTTACGGGACAGAATACGAGCAGTACTTC
TRBJ2-7	TRBV28	-	-	CASRRSGYEQYF	TGTGCCAGCAGACGAAGCGGATACGAGCAGTACTTC